The entry below gives a single T cell receptor beta chain sequence along with its context. The antigen is undetermined. Germline V lookup: CDR1 SGHRS, CDR2 YFSETQ. The CDR3 spans 17 residues. V was trimmed by 7 bases and J by 5 bases, leaving 27 bases between them. The sample belongs to a study of shared clonotypes between healthy human individuals. Sorted subsets were amplified in replicate PCRs using 200 to 250 ng DNA, roughly 30,000 T cell genomes. Libraries were prepared by immunoSEQ multiplex PCR; TCRdb keeps only in-frame clonotypes and omits some of them. The sample has over 950,000 clones, around three quarters seen once. A CD45RA-negative memory subset and a CD45RA+ naive subset were separated from the CD4+ cells. Findings of the study overall: Among a few donors, roughly 5% of naive CD4 clonotypes were found in common.

The clonotype was recovered from a man aged 18 to 30 in good health. Some clones in this sample may be carry-over from other donors' samples. Sample: memory CD4+ T cells from PBMCs. Subset noted: CD45RA-negative fraction. The chain recombines TRBV5-1 with TRBJ2-5; TRBD2 is a possible D gene (7 bases). CDR3 nucleotide sequence: TGCGCCAGCCCACAAGGGGGGAGGGAATCCGAGAGGGAGACCCAGTACTTC. This gives the protein CASPQGGRESERETQYF.